This entry lists 11 T cell receptor beta chains sequenced from one sample in a study of cytomegalovirus exposure and HLA in healthy donors. The repertoire was sequenced with immunoSEQ multiplex PCR; TCRdb's copy has only in-frame clones and lacks some. Of some 130,000 clones detected, approximately 87% appear once; the ten largest clones hold 2.5% to 3.5%. Material for sequencing was PBMCs. These receptors were collected from a man in his late teens or twenties in good health and CMV-seronegative.

This chain joins TRBV4-3 and TRBJ1-4; D is ambiguous. CDR1 is LGHNA and CDR2 is YSLEER in the germline V gene. The V end lost 1 base, the J end lost 4 bases, and 13 bases lay between the germline ends. The CDR3 covers 16 residues. CDR3 sequence: CASSQGRGGYNEKLFF. In DNA form, the CDR3 reads TGCGCCAGCAGCCAAGGTCGAGGAGGATATAATGAAAAACTGTTTTTT.

CDR3 coding DNA: TGTGCCAGCAGTGCCGGGATTTCAGCTTACGAGCAGTACTTC. Amino acid sequence: CASSAGISAYEQYF. J is TRBJ2-7 and V is TRBV5-6; TRBD2 is a possible D gene (5 bases). The germline gives CDR1 SGHDT, CDR2 YYEEEE. The CDR3 sequence is 14 residues long. The germline V and J ends were trimmed by 5 bases and 4 bases, with 16 bases remaining between them.

This chain links TRBV10-3 with TRBJ2-5; D gene uncertain. CDR3 length equals 15 residues. The germline gives CDR1 ENHRY, CDR2 SYGVKD. The germline V and J ends were trimmed by 0 bases and 4 bases, with 12 bases remaining between them. The CDR3 DNA sequence: TGTGCCATCAGTGAGTCGGGCAGCCGATCAGAGACCCAGTACTTC. Encoded protein: CAISESGSRSETQYF.

The chain couples TRBV27 to TRBJ2-7; D call uncertain. Germline V CDR1 and CDR2: MNHEY, SMNVEV (reference sequence). The CDR3 runs 11 residues. The V end lost 8 bases, the J end lost 2 bases, and 7 bases lay between the germline ends. Here the CDR3 DNA reads TGTGCCAGCCTAGTCCCCTACGAGCAGTACTTC. Its protein is CASLVPYEQYF.

The rearrangement uses TRBV6-5 and TRBJ2-1, with 8 bases fitting TRBD2. V was clipped by 5 bases and J by 4 bases; unmatched bases: 4. CDR1 MNHEY and CDR2 SVGAGI come from the germline V gene. The length of the CDR3 is 14 residues. CDR3 sequence: CASSLQREYNEQFF. CDR3 DNA: TGTGCCAGCAGTCTCCAGCGGGAGTACAATGAGCAGTTCTTC.

V usage is TRBV5-1 and J usage is TRBJ2-3; no definite D call. From germline, CDR1 is SGHRS and CDR2 YFSETQ. This CDR3 is built from 13 residues. The V end lost 5 bases, the J end lost 0 bases, and 7 bases lay between the germline ends. DNA for the CDR3: TGCGCCAGCAGTTCGGAGAGCACAGATACGCAGTATTTT. Translated: CASSSESTDTQYF.

The chain combines TRBV5-1 with TRBJ2-7, with unresolved D. Germline V gene sequence: CDR1 SGHRS, CDR2 YFSETQ. The ends were cut back, 4 bases at V and 2 bases at J, with 4 bases in the middle. The CDR3 loop spans 11 amino acids. DNA for the CDR3: TGCGCCAGCAGCACTACCTACGAGCAGTACTTC. Translated, it gives CASSTTYEQYF.

The chain joins TRBV5-1 to TRBJ2-5; TRBD1 aligns across 7 bases. Germline V gene lookup returns CDR1 SGHRS and CDR2 YFSETQ. The CDR3 is 13 amino acids. V lost 4 bases and J lost 5; bases outside the gene matches: 5. For the CDR3, the DNA is TGCGCCAGCAGCGACAGGGTCCAGGAGACCCAGTACTTC. Translation: CASSDRVQETQYF.

This sequence joins TRBV5-6 and TRBJ2-2; TRBD1 might be the D (5 bases). CDR3 size: 12 residues. The ends were cut back, 4 bases at V and 5 bases at J, with 6 bases in the middle. Germline V gives CDR1 SGHDT, CDR2 YYEEEE. The CDR3 here is CASSPGTGELFF. In DNA, the CDR3 is TGTGCCAGCAGCCCAGGGACCGGGGAGCTGTTTTTT.

V is TRBV6-5 and J is TRBJ2-7; 7 nucleotides agree with TRBD1. After removal of 3 bases from V and 2 bases from J, the junction contained 10 bases not matched to a gene. Germline CDR1 MNHEY, CDR2 SVGAGI. The CDR3 covers 16 residues. The CDR3 loop reads CASSYSRAGGAYEQYF. CDR3 DNA sequence: TGTGCCAGCAGTTATTCCCGCGCAGGGGGAGCCTACGAGCAGTACTTC.

This clone was counted a single time. V gene TRBV27 combines with J gene TRBJ2-1, with TRBD2 matching 7 bases. V trimming: 3 bases; J trimming: 9 bases; junction bases outside the gene matches: 8. This CDR3 contains 14 residues. In germline, CDR1 is MNHEY, CDR2 SMNVEV (reference sequence). CDR3 in amino acids: CASSLGRLAVEQFF. DNA of the CDR3: TGTGCCAGCAGTTTGGGGCGGCTAGCGGTTGAGCAGTTCTTC.